This paragraph covers one T cell receptor (beta chain) sequence. The target of this receptor is not known. No clone much larger than this one lies a single base away; base qualities are absent. The Qiagen DNeasy kit was used to extract genomic DNA both from unsorted PBMCs and from the negatively selected CD4+ and CD8+ fractions. TCR beta CDR3 regions were subjected to amplification by immunoSEQ multiplex PCR with primers that anneal to V and J segments. Amplification bias was minimized using a synthetic immune receptor repertoire, and residual bias was removed computationally after sequencing. The source study handled its data this way. Repertoire diversity was quantified as the Shannon entropy index using custom Python scripts. The unsorted, CD4+ and CD8+ repertoires were each analyzed separately, with the exception of combined analyses, where CD4+ and CD8+ sequences were merged in silico. Clonal expansion was defined as at least a 2-fold frequency increase after treatment relative to C1D1, with a pseudocount of 0.5 for undetected baseline clones. Singleton clones were defined as clones with 0 or 1 copy at C1D1, and non-singleton clones were defined as clones with 2 or more copies. By matching protein sequences in sorted samples from the same patient, clones expanded in unsorted samples were annotated as CD4+, CD8+ or unknown. Wilcoxon tests were applied to paired samples to test diversity changes from C1D1 to C4D1. Sourced from immuneACCESS, this table was stored by TCRdb with only in-frame sequences that have V and J called. A share of the clones is absent; for the studies checked, an unresolved V gene accounts for under half, and the remainder has no known explanation. V and J calls and clone size are as listed in that table; D and trimming were resolved from the DNA. Present in this sample are about 27,000 clones, about 83% of which were seen just once. The ten most abundant clones make up about 2.4% of the sample.

This entry is derived from a study of PD-1 blockade in classical Hodgkin lymphoma (dated by TCRdb to 2018 to 2021). About the investigation overall: Nivolumab dosing was 3 mg/kg intravenously every 2 weeks, continuing until either disease progression or unacceptable toxicity. To define a peripheral blood immune signature of response to PD-1 blockade in classical Hodgkin lymphoma, the study combined TCR beta sequencing with CyTOF.

CDR1 KGHSH and CDR2 LQKENI are derived from the germline V gene. Germline trimming: 3 bases from V, 4 bases from J; junction bases outside gene matches: 8. Including the terminal cysteine and phenylalanine, the CDR3 comprises 16 residues. Only the CDR3 portion is preserved as DNA: 48 bases, with reading frame beginning at the first base. The time point label for this specimen denotes: cycle 1 day 1 (C1D1), immediately before nivolumab initiation. Every trial patient had relapsed following autologous stem cell transplantation, and prior brentuximab vedotin exposure was what differed among cohorts A, B and C. CD4+ T cells were purified from thawed PBMCs by magnetic negative selection with a Miltenyi CD4+ T cell isolation kit. A total of around 60 patients with relapsed/refractory classical Hodgkin lymphoma made up the trial cohort, and each patient's best overall response was complete response, partial response or progressive disease. In the multi-cohort phase II CheckMate 205 trial, trial patients received single-agent nivolumab. An independent review committee assessed best overall response by applying the 2007 International Working Group response criteria. Trial PBMCs were collected just before the start of nivolumab (C1D1) and during therapy at cycle 2 day 1 and cycle 4 day 1. Peripheral blood was collected in 8 mL Vacutainer Cell Preparation Tubes, from which PBMCs were isolated by centrifugation and then cryopreserved. Purified CD4+ and CD8+ fractions were prepared only for cases where an additional PBMC sample was available. Magnetically labelled cells were removed on LS columns in a quadroMACS separator, and the flow-through was collected as the purified fraction.

Here is what the overall study found, with its caveats: Baseline diversity similar to that of newly diagnosed patients was observed in trial patients achieving complete response, whereas significantly lower diversity was observed in partial responders and progressors. The study covered only a single clinical trial cohort, and the causes of the repertoire differences, possibly disease activity or prior therapy, were still not defined. Newly diagnosed patients were reported to have lower baseline TCR diversity than healthy donors, and relapsed/refractory patients were reported to have lower baseline TCR diversity still. By C4D1, a significant rise was seen in CD4+ TCR diversity but not in CD8+ TCR diversity (p=0.0027 vs p=0.16), and the rise was most apparent among complete responders (p=0.02). Patients starting nivolumab less than 1 year after ASCT had lower diversity and were excluded from later analyses to avoid confounding by immune reconstitution.

The source material was CD4+ T cells from blood, sampled at baseline. The TCR comes from a human donor with classical Hodgkin lymphoma. The chain is made from TRBV18 and TRBJ1-5, with 8 bases in between that match TRBD1. The DNA reads TGTGCCAGCTCACCGGTGGACAGGGTAAAAAATCAGCCCCAGCATTTT. This translates into CASSPVDRVKNQPQHF. Extended through the reference TRBV18 and TRBJ1-5 proteins, this CDR3 yields the full variable domain: NAGVMQNPRHLVRRRGQEARLRCSPMKGHSHVYWYRQLPEEGLKFMVYLQKENIIDESGMPKERFSAEFPKEGPSILRIQQVVRGDSAAYFCASSPVDRVKNQPQHFGDGTRLSIL.